This TCR beta chain is from a study of cytomegalovirus exposure and HLA in healthy donors. A word on this clone: Its antigen is unidentified.

CDR1 and CDR2 (germline): SGHRS, YFSETQ. The V end lost 5 bases, the J end lost 4 bases, and 19 bases lay between the germline ends. The CDR3 loop spans 16 amino acids. Overall study findings and caveats: The study had only CMV serostatus as immune exposure information.

The PCR was carried out with 60 Vbeta primers and 13 Jbeta primers. Method: immunoSEQ multiplex PCR; TCRdb's copy keeps in-frame clones and lacks some. This sample has around 140,000 clones; roughly four fifths occur once, and the top ten carry over 2.5%. The V and J genes are TRBV5-1 and TRBJ2-1; tentatively, D is TRBD2 (7 bases). The TCR sequence derives from a male donor in good health and CMV-seronegative. The specimen was PBMCs. CDR3 sequence: CASRWEGVLVYNEQFF. The CDR3 nucleotides read TGCGCCAGCAGGTGGGAGGGGGTTTTGGTGTACAATGAGCAGTTCTTC.